This entry features one T cell receptor (beta chain) sequence. The data were obtained in a study of cytomegalovirus exposure and HLA in healthy donors. The ends lost 11 bases at V and 8 bases at J; junction bases unmatched: 14. From germline, CDR1 is SGHTA and CDR2 FQGNSA. CDR3 size: 14 residues. The PCR had 60 Vbeta and 13 Jbeta primers. Generated by immunoSEQ multiplex PCR, the TCRdb table keeps only in-frame clones and is missing some. The sample contains about 170,000 clones, approximately 86% of which appear only once. The V call is TRBV7-2, the J call TRBJ2-1, with 8 bases fitting TRBD2. The sample taken for sequencing was PBMCs. The receptor's source is a male donor in good health and CMV-seronegative. CDR3 coding DNA: TGTGCCGCCAAGCGACGGGGGGGCATCGATGAGCAGTTCTTC. Translation gives CAAKRRGGIDEQFF.